This T cell receptor beta chain was obtained from a study of monozygotic twins with cystic fibrosis. CDR1 is SGHTS, CDR2 YDEGEE, per germline. This CDR3 has 12 amino acids. Trimming took 4 bases from V and 5 from J, leaving 10 bases between them. Libraries were prepared by immunoSEQ multiplex PCR; TCRdb keeps only in-frame clonotypes and omits some of them. The sample carries around 10,000 clones, over 99% recorded once. About this clone itself: Antigen: not known.

Whole-study results and caveats: Nucleotide-identical clonotype sharing was significantly higher within monozygotic CF twin pairs than between unrelated CF individuals.

The specimen was blood. This clonotype originated in a man aged 18 to 30 with cystic fibrosis. The V gene is TRBV5-8, the J gene TRBJ2-7; D perhaps matches TRBD1 (6 bases). CDR3 DNA sequence: TGTGCCAGCAGCCGTGAGGGGGACGAGCAGTACTTC. It is translated as CASSREGDEQYF.